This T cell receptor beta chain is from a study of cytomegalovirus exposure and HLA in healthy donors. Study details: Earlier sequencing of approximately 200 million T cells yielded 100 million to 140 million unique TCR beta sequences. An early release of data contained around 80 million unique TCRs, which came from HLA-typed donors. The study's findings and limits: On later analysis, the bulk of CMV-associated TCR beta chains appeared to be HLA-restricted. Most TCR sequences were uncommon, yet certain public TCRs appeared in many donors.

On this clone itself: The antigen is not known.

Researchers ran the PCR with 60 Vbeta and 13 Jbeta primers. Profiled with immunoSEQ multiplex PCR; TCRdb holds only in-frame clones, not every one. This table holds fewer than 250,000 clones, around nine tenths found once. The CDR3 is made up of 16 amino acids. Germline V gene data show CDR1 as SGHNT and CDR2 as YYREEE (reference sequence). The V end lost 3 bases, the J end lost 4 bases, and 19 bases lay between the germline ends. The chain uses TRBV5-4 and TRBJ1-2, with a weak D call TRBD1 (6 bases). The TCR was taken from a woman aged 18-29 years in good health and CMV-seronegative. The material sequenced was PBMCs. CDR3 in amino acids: CASSYHGTTEVYGYTF. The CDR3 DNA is TGTGCCAGCAGCTACCACGGGACAACCGAAGTCTATGGCTACACCTTC.